Below are 29 T cell receptor beta chains sequenced from a single sample in a study of Graves' ophthalmopathy and Graves' hyperthyroidism. RNA transcripts were the source from which TCR beta CDR3 regions were amplified. The workflow started with a first-round RT-PCR run with HTBI primers and then moved on to a second-round multiplex PCR. TCRdb re-derived calls from the multiplex PCR reads in MiXCR, one entry per CDR3 protein. This table has 680,000 or so distinct CDR3 sequences, 20% to 25% appearing once. Sequencing input: peripheral blood. The origin of the receptors is a woman aged 18-30 years with stable Graves' hyperthyroidism. Some clones in this sample may be carry-over from other donors' samples.

This clonotype was detected ten times or more. This chain links TRBV7-3 with TRBJ1-1, with D perhaps matching TRBD1 (6 bases). There are 14 residues in the CDR3. Germline V lookup: CDR1 SGHTA, CDR2 FQGTGA. Trimming took 4 bases from V and 5 from J, leaving 14 bases between them. The CDR3 bases are TGTGCCAGCAGCTATACAGGGTATGGGACTGAAGCTTTCTTT. Protein sequence: CASSYTGYGTEAFF.

This clonotype was counted ten times or more. The chain employs TRBV7-2 and TRBJ1-5; D not certain. The CDR3 has 15 amino acids. Per the germline V gene, CDR1 is SGHTA and CDR2 is FQGNSA. The ends were cut back, 3 bases at V and 5 bases at J, with 14 bases in the middle. Here the CDR3 reads CASSFGEAEDQPQHF. The CDR3 DNA reads TGTGCCAGCAGCTTCGGGGAAGCGGAGGATCAGCCCCAGCATTTT.

This clonotype occurred many times. The CDR3 DNA follows: TGTGCCAGCAGCGGGACTAGCGGGGGGGGTTACACCGGGGAGCTGTTTTTT. Its protein product is CASSGTSGGGYTGELFF. The chain couples TRBV6-5 to TRBJ2-2; 16 bases line up with TRBD2. V shed 6 bases, J shed 3 bases, and the junction held 4 bases outside the gene matches. Germline assignment: CDR1 MNHEY and CDR2 SVGAGI. The CDR3 spans 17 residues.

The chain carries TRBV12-3 or TRBV12-4 and TRBJ1-2; D might be TRBD1 (5 bases). Trimming pared 5 bases from V and 3 bases from J, leaving 16 bases between. This CDR3 contains 15 residues. The CDR3 DNA follows: TGTGCCAGCAGTCCCGGGACGACAACTCACTATGGCTACACCTTC. Translated, it gives CASSPGTTTHYGYTF.

The gene calls are TRBV12-3 or TRBV12-4 and TRBJ1-1, with D maybe TRBD1 (6 bases). The V gene lost 3 bases and the J gene lost 6 bases, with 20 bases spanning the gap. The CDR3 totals 16 residues. The CDR3 nucleotides read TGTGCCAGCAGTTTCTCCCCGGGGGCAGGGGTCCCTGAAGCTTTCTTT. Its translation: CASSFSPGAGVPEAFF.

The chain couples TRBV4-1 to TRBJ2-7; tentatively, D is TRBD1 (6 bases). Trimming took 1 base from V and 1 from J, leaving 11 bases between them. The CDR3 loop spans 15 amino acids. Looked up from germline, CDR1 is MGHRA and CDR2 is YSYEKL. CDR3 nucleotides: TGCGCCAGCAGCCAAGCAAGGGACACTTCCTACGAGCAGTACTTC. Translated: CASSQARDTSYEQYF.

This clonotype has a count of ten or more. The rearrangement links TRBV30 to TRBJ2-5; weak D call: TRBD1 (5 bases). The CDR3 sequence is 14 residues long. V gave up 1 base and J gave up 5 bases, with 14 bases separating them. CDR1 and CDR2 from the germline V gene are GTSNPN and SVGIG (reference sequence). CDR3 amino acids: CAWSGQGFNETQYF. CDR3 coding DNA: TGTGCCTGGAGTGGGCAGGGCTTTAATGAGACCCAGTACTTC.

V is TRBV19 and J is TRBJ1-1; unclear D gene. V shed 3 bases and J shed 6 bases, with 11 bases lying between them. Germline CDR1 reads LNHDA; CDR2 reads SQIVND (reference sequence). The CDR3 totals 13 residues. This CDR3 reads CASSMLTSAEAFF. The CDR3 region has the DNA TGTGCCAGTAGTATGTTGACCTCCGCTGAAGCTTTCTTT.

This chain uses TRBV29-1 with TRBJ2-2, with unresolved D. V was clipped by 6 bases and J by 6 bases, with 11 bases between them. The germline CDR1 and CDR2 sequences are SQVTM and ANQGSEA. The CDR3 is 12 amino acids. The CDR3 loop is CSVGKGPGELFF. The CDR3 nucleotides read TGCAGCGTGGGAAAAGGGCCCGGGGAGCTGTTTTTT.

This clonotype was observed many times. This chain links TRBV24-1 with TRBJ1-1, with a weak D call TRBD1 (5 bases). This CDR3 is 19 amino acids long. The germline V and J ends were trimmed by 8 bases and 0 bases, with 27 bases remaining between them. Germline V lookup: CDR1 KGHDR, CDR2 SFDVKD. In DNA, the CDR3 is TGTGCCACCATTGTGACTCTTGGGGGTTTGGACGGATTGAACACTGAAGCTTTCTTT. This sequence encodes CATIVTLGGLDGLNTEAFF.

This clonotype has a count of ten or more. J is TRBJ1-5 and V is TRBV4-2, with unresolved D. V shed 3 bases and J shed 3 bases, with 15 bases lying between them. The germline V gene has CDR1 LGHNA and CDR2 YNFKEQ. CDR3 size: 16 residues. CDR3 region: CASSQDAAGINQPQHF. The DNA of the CDR3 is TGTGCCAGCAGCCAGGACGCTGCGGGGATCAATCAGCCCCAGCATTTT.

In the case of this clonotype: One junction end does not reproduce the germline sequence, and a read error may be involved. The chain employs TRBV7-2 and TRBJ2-7, with 9 bases aligning to TRBD2. There are 14 residues in the CDR3. The germline V gene encodes CDR1 SGHTA and CDR2 FQGNSA. The CDR3 sequence is CASSLSASGAEQCF. CDR3 nucleotides: TGTGCCAGCAGCTTATCTGCTAGCGGGGCCGAGCAGTGCTTC.

The chain couples TRBV7-9 to TRBJ1-1; D remains ambiguous. The CDR3 consists of 15 residues. Germline CDR1 is SEHNR and CDR2 is FQNEAQ (reference sequence). Trimming removed 4 bases from V and 3 bases from J, with 15 bases in between. The CDR3 bases are TGTGCCAGCAGCTATGGGGTCCCGGGATACACTGAAGCTTTCTTT. Translation: CASSYGVPGYTEAFF. The whole variable domain, filled in from reference TRBV7-9 and TRBJ1-1, reads DTGVSQNPRHKITKRGQNVTFRCDPISEHNRLYWYRQTLGQGPEFLTYFQNEAQLEKSRLLSDRFSAERPKGSFSTLEIQRTEQGDSAMYLCASSYGVPGYTEAFFGQGTRLTVV.

This clonotype occurred many times. V usage is TRBV20-1 and J usage is TRBJ1-3, with 9 positions matching TRBD1. CDR1 and CDR2 from the germline V gene are DFQATT and SNEGSKA (reference sequence). Trimming at V came to 4 bases and at J to 1 base, leaving 5 bases not matched to a gene. The CDR3 sequence is 15 residues long. CDR3 residues: CSAIQGAFSGNTIYF. The DNA of the CDR3 is TGCAGTGCTATACAGGGGGCTTTTTCTGGAAACACCATATATTTT.

This clonotype was seen at least ten times. J is TRBJ2-7 and V is TRBV20-1; TRBD1 matches 9 bases. Trimming at V came to 7 bases and at J to 1 base, leaving 5 bases not matched to a gene. This CDR3 contains 13 residues. Germline V CDR1 and CDR2: DFQATT, SNEGSKA (reference sequence). The CDR3 DNA sequence: TGCAGTGTACCTGGACAGGGGTCCTACGAGCAGTACTTC. This gives the protein CSVPGQGSYEQYF.

This clonotype showed up many times. This chain joins TRBV29-1 and TRBJ2-7, with 8 bases that match TRBD2. CDR3 size: 13 residues. Germline V gives CDR1 SQVTM, CDR2 ANQGSEA. With 5 bases clipped from V and 3 bases from J, the junction kept 6 bases outside the gene matches. The CDR3 loop is CSVKSGSVYEQYF. In nucleotides, the CDR3 is TGCAGCGTTAAAAGCGGGAGTGTCTACGAGCAGTACTTC.

V gene TRBV30 combines with J gene TRBJ2-7, with D possibly TRBD1 on 5 matching bases. V was trimmed by 2 bases and J by 6 bases, leaving 11 bases between them. The V gene's germline CDR1 is GTSNPN and CDR2 SVGIG (reference sequence). The CDR3 has 12 amino acids. The CDR3 protein is CAWSPGSSEQYF. CDR3 nucleotide sequence: TGTGCCTGGAGTCCAGGGTCATCCGAGCAGTACTTC. Drawing the rest from reference TRBV30 and TRBJ2-7, the complete variable domain is SQTIHQWPATLVQPVGSPLSLECTVEGTSNPNLYWYRQAAGRGLQLLFYSVGIGQISSEVPQNLSASRPQDRQFILSSKKLLLSDSGFYLCAWSPGSSEQYFGPGTRLTVT.

A single count supports this clonotype. This chain links TRBV6-1 with TRBJ2-5; TRBD2 matches 7 bases. The CDR3 has 16 amino acids. Germline CDR1 MNHNS, CDR2 SASEGT. The junction had 8 bases not matched to a gene; V was cut back by 0 bases and J by 4 bases. CDR3 residues: CASSEAIGGSSETQYF. CDR3 bases: TGTGCCAGCAGTGAAGCGATAGGCGGGAGTTCAGAGACCCAGTACTTC.

This clonotype occurred many times. The chain has TRBV12-3 or TRBV12-4 and TRBJ1-6; D may be TRBD1 (6 bases). The germline V and J ends were trimmed by 6 bases and 3 bases, with 12 bases remaining between them. This CDR3 region has 15 residues. CDR3 amino acids: CASSLGGHYNSPLHF. CDR3 coding DNA: TGTGCCAGCAGCCTAGGGGGGCACTATAATTCACCCCTCCACTTT.

This clonotype was counted many times. The J gene is TRBJ2-5, the V gene TRBV27, with 7 bases that match TRBD2. This CDR3 comprises 13 residues. In germline, CDR1 is MNHEY, CDR2 SMNVEV (reference sequence). J lost 0 bases, V lost 6 bases, and 1 base had no gene match. CDR3 bases: TGTGCCAGCAGACTAGCGAACCAAGAGACCCAGTACTTC. Translation gives CASRLANQETQYF.

V and J are TRBV29-1 and TRBJ2-2; tentatively, D is TRBD1 (6 bases). The V gene lost 0 bases and the J gene lost 0 bases, with 8 bases spanning the gap. In germline, CDR1 is SQVTM, CDR2 ANQGSEA. This CDR3 spans 15 amino acids. The CDR3 DNA sequence: TGCAGCGTTGAAGAAGGGGGAACGAACACCGGGGAGCTGTTTTTT. Encoded protein: CSVEEGGTNTGELFF.

This clonotype was recorded at least ten times. The chain links TRBV20-1 to TRBJ1-3; unclear D gene. Per germline, CDR1 DFQATT and CDR2 SNEGSKA (reference sequence). The CDR3 is made up of 15 amino acids. V was trimmed by 1 base and J by 1 base, leaving 11 bases between them. In nucleotides, the CDR3 is TGCAGTGCTAGAGGATGGCCACAGTCTGGAAACACCATATATTTT. Translation: CSARGWPQSGNTIYF.

The CDR3 DNA follows: TGTGCCAGCAGCCCCCCGTGGGAGGGCCCAGAGACCCAGTACTTC. This codes for CASSPPWEGPETQYF. V usage is TRBV7-6 and J usage is TRBJ2-5, with TRBD2 identical over 7 bases. Germline loops: CDR1 SGHVS, CDR2 FNYEAQ. CDR3 size: 15 residues. V lost 5 bases to trimming and J lost 4 bases; unmatched junction nucleotides: 10.

This clonotype occurred a few times. This chain connects TRBV6-5 to TRBJ2-5; no definite D call. The CDR3 has 16 residues. Germline V gene sequence: CDR1 MNHEY, CDR2 SVGAGI. Trimming took 0 bases from V and 4 from J, leaving 15 bases between them. The CDR3 sequence: CASSYSFRLTAETQYF. Written as DNA, the CDR3 is TGTGCCAGCAGTTACTCGTTCCGCCTAACCGCAGAGACCCAGTACTTC.

This clonotype was found a few times. The CDR3 DNA reads as TGTGCCAGCAAAAACGTGTATGGCTACACCTTC. Translating gives CASKNVYGYTF. V gene TRBV6-1 combines with J gene TRBJ1-2; D unresolved. Germline V gene lookup returns CDR1 MNHNS and CDR2 SASEGT. V gave up 7 bases and J gave up 5 bases, with 8 bases separating them. This CDR3 has 11 amino acids.

This clonotype turned up a few times. This chain uses TRBV5-1 with TRBJ2-5; perhaps TRBD2 as D (6 bases). The CDR3 extends over 14 amino acids. The V gene lost 0 bases and the J gene lost 3 bases, with 9 bases spanning the gap. Looked up from germline, CDR1 is SGHRS and CDR2 is YFSETQ. The CDR3 reads CASSLGGEKETQYF. DNA for the CDR3: TGCGCCAGCAGCTTGGGGGGGGAAAAAGAGACCCAGTACTTC.

Ten or more counts support this clonotype. The gene calls are TRBV7-8 and TRBJ2-7, with 9 bases fitting TRBD1. Trimming cost V 5 bases and J 7 bases; bases outside gene matches: 9. CDR3 length: 14 residues. Germline V gene sequence: CDR1 SGHVS, CDR2 FQNEAQ. The CDR3 DNA reads as TGTGCCAGCAGCCGGGACAGGGACGGAGGTGAGCAGTACTTC. Translated, it gives CASSRDRDGGEQYF. Full variable domain (missing parts from reference TRBV7-8 and TRBJ2-7): GAGVSQSPRYKVAKRGQDVALRCDPISGHVSLFWYQQALGQGPEFLTYFQNEAQLDKSGLPSDRFFAERPEGSVSTLKIQRTQQEDSAVYLCASSRDRDGGEQYFGPGTRLTVT.

This clonotype was counted at least ten times. The V and J genes are TRBV6-6 and TRBJ1-6; D unresolved. The CDR3 consists of 12 residues. Germline CDR1 reads MNHNY; CDR2 reads SVGAGI (reference sequence). Trimming cost V 0 bases and J 9 bases, with 3 bases left between them. CDR3 region: CASSYSSSPLHF. The CDR3, as DNA: TGTGCCAGCAGTTACTCGTCTTCACCCCTCCACTTT.

This clonotype was counted many times. The J gene is TRBJ1-2, the V gene TRBV6-1, with 8 bases lining up with TRBD1. CDR1 is MNHNS and CDR2 is SASEGT in the germline V gene. V shed 3 bases and J 7 bases; nucleotides not matched to a gene: 10. There are 15 residues in the CDR3. The CDR3 DNA reads TGTGCCAGCAGTGACCCCAGGGGGCGCAGGGGTGGCTACACCTTC. Its translation is CASSDPRGRRGGYTF.